This TCR beta chain was obtained from a study of blood T cells in healthy people across ages. Sample-barcoded 5' priming and a J-beta primer mix drove a second PCR of 7 to 11 cycles. In TCRdb, the 5' RACE reads were re-called with MiXCR into one record per CDR3 protein. The sample includes fewer than 2,000,000 distinct CDR3 sequences, approximately 32% of them seen just once. Each donor gave approximately 9.1 milliliters of peripheral blood. Germline CDR1 reads SGHRS; CDR2 reads YFSETQ. The CDR3 has 14 amino acids. Overall study results and limits: A roughly linear fall in TCR beta diversity per million T cells was seen with increasing age. Fewer expanded clones and more diversity marked long-lived versus aged donors.

This clonotype was observed a few times. No antigen is known for it. One end of the junction varies from germline; a read error may be responsible. The sequencing input was blood. The receptor was derived from a woman aged 25 to 45 in good health. This chain links TRBV5-1 with TRBJ1-4; D is possibly TRBD1 (5 bases). The CDR3 DNA sequence: TGCGCCAGCAGATTGGGACGTCGTAATGAAAAACTGTTTTTT. As protein: CASRLGRRNEKLFF.